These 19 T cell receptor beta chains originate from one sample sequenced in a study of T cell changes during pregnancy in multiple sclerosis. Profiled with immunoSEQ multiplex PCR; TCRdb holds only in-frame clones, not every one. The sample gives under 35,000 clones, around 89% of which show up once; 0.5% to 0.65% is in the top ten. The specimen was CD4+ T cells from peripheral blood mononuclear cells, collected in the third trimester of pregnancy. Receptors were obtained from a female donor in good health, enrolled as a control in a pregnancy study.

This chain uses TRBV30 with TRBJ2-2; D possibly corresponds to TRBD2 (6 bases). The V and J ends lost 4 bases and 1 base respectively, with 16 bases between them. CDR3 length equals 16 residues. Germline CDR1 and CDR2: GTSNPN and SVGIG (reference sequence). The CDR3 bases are TGTGCCTGGAAACGGCTGCGGGATTGGAACACCGGGGAGCTGTTTTTT. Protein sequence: CAWKRLRDWNTGELFF.

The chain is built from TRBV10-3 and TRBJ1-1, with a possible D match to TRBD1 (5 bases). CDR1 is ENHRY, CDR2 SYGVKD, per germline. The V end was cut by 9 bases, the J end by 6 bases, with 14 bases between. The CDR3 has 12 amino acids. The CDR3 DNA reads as TGTGCCATTTACAGGCGCCGGGCTGAAGCTTTCTTT. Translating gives CAIYRRRAEAFF.

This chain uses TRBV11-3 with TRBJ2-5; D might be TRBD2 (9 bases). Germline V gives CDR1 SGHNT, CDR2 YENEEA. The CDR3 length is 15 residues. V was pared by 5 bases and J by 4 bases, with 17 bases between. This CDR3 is CASSLAGTGLETQYF. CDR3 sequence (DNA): TGTGCCAGCAGCCTAGCGGGGACAGGTCTAGAGACCCAGTACTTC.

The CDR3 protein is CASSLAKARGDTEAFF. In nucleotides, the CDR3 is TGTGCCAGCAGCTTAGCTAAGGCCAGGGGGGACACTGAAGCTTTCTTT. The chain recombines TRBV7-6 with TRBJ1-1, with 7 positions matching TRBD1. V trimming: 0 bases; J trimming: 3 bases; junction bases outside the gene matches: 7. Germline V gene data show CDR1 as SGHVS and CDR2 as FNYEAQ. The CDR3 extends over 16 amino acids.

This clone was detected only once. The CDR3 sequence is CASSRPGRTGELFF. DNA of the CDR3: TGCGCCAGCAGCCGCCCAGGGAGGACCGGGGAGCTGTTTTTT. The chain employs TRBV5-1 and TRBJ2-2, with TRBD2 as a possible D gene (6 bases). Germline values: CDR1 SGHRS, CDR2 YFSETQ. The V and J ends lost 4 bases and 5 bases respectively, with 12 bases between them. This CDR3 region has 14 residues.

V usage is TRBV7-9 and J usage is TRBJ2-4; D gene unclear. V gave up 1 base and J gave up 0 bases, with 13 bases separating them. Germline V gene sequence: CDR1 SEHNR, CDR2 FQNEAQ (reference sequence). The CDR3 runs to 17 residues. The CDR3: CASSLEETSLAKNIQYF. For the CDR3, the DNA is TGTGCCAGCAGCTTAGAGGAGACTTCACTAGCCAAAAACATTCAGTACTTC.

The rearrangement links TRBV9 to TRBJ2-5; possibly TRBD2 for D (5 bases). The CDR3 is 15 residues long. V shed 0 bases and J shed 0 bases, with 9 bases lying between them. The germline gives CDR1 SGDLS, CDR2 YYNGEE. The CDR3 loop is CASSVGGAYQETQYF. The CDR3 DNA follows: TGTGCCAGCAGCGTAGGGGGAGCGTACCAAGAGACCCAGTACTTC.

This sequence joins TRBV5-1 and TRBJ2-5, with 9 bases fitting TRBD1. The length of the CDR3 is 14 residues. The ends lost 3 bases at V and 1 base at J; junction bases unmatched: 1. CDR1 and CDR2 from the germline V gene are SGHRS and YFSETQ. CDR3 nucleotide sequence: TGCGCCAGCAGCTCACAGGGGGCCCAAGAGACCCAGTACTTC. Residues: CASSSQGAQETQYF.

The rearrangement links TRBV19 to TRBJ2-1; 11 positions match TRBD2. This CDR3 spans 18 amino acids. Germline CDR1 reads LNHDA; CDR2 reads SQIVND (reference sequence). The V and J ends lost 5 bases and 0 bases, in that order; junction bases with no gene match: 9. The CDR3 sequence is CASSSFRLAGSSYNEQFF. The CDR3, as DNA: TGTGCCAGTAGTTCCTTTAGACTAGCGGGGAGCTCCTACAATGAGCAGTTCTTC. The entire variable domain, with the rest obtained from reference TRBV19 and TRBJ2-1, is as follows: DGGITQSPKYLFRKEGQNVTLSCEQNLNHDAMYWYRQDPGQGLRLIYYSQIVNDFQKGDIAEGYSVSREKKESFPLTVTSAQKNPTAFYLCASSSFRLAGSSYNEQFFGPGTRLTVL.

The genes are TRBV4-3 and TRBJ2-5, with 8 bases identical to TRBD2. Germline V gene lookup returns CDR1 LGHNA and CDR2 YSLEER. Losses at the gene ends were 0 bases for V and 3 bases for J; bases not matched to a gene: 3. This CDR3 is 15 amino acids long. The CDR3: CASSQEGLDKETQYF. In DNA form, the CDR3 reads TGCGCCAGCAGCCAAGAGGGACTAGATAAAGAGACCCAGTACTTC.

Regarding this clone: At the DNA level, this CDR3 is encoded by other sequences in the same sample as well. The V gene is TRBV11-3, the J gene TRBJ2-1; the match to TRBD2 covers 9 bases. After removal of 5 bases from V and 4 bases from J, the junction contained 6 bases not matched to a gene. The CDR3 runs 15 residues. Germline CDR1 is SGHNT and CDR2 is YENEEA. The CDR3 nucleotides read TGTGCCAGCAGCCGACCTAGCGGGGAGTACAATGAGCAGTTCTTC. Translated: CASSRPSGEYNEQFF. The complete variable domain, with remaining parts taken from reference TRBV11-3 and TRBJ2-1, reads EAGVVQSPRYKIIEKKQPVAFWCNPISGHNTLYWYLQNLGQGPELLIRYENEEAVDDSQLPKDRFSAERLKGVDSTLKIQPAELGDSAVYLCASSRPSGEYNEQFFGPGTRLTVL.

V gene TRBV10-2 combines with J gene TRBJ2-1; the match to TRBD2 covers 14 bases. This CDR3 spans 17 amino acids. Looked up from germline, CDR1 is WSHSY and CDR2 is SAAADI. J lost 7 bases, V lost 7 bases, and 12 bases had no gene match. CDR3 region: CASTARLAGGPGNEQFF. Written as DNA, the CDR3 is TGCGCCAGCACCGCAAGACTAGCGGGAGGGCCGGGGAATGAGCAGTTCTTC.

CDR3 in amino acids: CAISGDRGSYEQYF. In DNA, the CDR3 is TGTGCCATCAGCGGGGACAGGGGCTCCTACGAGCAGTACTTC. The V call is TRBV10-3, the J call TRBJ2-7; TRBD1 agrees at 10 bases. J was trimmed by 0 bases and V by 6 bases; bases with no gene match: 2. Per the germline V gene, CDR1 is ENHRY and CDR2 is SYGVKD. The CDR3 loop spans 14 amino acids.

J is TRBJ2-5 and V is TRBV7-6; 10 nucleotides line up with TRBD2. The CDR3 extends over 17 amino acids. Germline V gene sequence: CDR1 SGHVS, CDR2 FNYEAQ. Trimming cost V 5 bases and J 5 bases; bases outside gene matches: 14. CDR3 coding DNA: TGTGCCAGCAGCCCCCGCCGGGCGGGACTAGCGAGGGAGACCCAGTACTTC. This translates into CASSPRRAGLARETQYF.

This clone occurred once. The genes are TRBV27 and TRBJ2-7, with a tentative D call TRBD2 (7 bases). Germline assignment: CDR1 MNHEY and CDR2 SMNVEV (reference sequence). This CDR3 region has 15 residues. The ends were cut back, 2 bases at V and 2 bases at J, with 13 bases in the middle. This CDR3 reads CASSLSRGGTYEQYF. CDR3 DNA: TGTGCCAGCAGTTTAAGTAGGGGGGGCACCTACGAGCAGTACTTC.

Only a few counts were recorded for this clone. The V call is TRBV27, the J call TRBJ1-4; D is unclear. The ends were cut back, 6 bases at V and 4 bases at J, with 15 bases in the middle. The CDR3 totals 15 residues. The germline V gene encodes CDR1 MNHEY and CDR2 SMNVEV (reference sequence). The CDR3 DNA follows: TGTGCCAGCAGCCCCGGTCTTGCGAATAATGAAAAACTGTTTTTT. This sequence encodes CASSPGLANNEKLFF.

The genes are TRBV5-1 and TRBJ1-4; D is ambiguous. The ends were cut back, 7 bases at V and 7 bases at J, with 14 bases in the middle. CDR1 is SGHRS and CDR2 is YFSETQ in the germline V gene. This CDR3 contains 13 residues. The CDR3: CASQARNAEKLFF. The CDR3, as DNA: TGCGCCAGCCAGGCCCGGAACGCTGAAAAACTGTTTTTT.

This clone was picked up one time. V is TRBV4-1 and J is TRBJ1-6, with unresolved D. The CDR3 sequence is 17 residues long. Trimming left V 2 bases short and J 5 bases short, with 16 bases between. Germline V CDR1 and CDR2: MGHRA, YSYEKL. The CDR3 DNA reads TGCGCCAGCAGCCAACGCGGAGGGAAGCCTAATAATTCACCCCTCCACTTT. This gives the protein CASSQRGGKPNNSPLHF.

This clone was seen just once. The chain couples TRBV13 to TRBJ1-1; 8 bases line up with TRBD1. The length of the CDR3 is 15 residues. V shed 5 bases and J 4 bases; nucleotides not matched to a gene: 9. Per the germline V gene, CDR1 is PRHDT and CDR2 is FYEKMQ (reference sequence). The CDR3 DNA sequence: TGTGCCAGCAGCCGACGGACAGGGACAGGCACTGAAGCTTTCTTT. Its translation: CASSRRTGTGTEAFF.